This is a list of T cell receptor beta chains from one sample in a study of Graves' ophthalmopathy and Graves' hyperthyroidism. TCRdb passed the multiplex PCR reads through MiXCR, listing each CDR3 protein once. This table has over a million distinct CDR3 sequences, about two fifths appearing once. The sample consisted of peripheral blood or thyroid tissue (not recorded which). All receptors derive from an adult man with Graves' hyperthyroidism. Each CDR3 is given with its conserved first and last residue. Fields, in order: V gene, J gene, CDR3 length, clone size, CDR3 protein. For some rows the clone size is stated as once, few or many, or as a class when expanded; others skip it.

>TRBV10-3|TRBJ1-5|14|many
CAISENLSNQPQHF
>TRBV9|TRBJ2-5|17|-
CASSQESVRGDQETQYF
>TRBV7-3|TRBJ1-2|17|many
CASSQTGPGTGLYGYTF
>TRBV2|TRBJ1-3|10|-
CASRTNTIYF
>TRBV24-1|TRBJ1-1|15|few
CASIPDRALFTEAFF
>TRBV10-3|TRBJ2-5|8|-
CAITAQYF
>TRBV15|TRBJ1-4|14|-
CATSREGGKEKLFF
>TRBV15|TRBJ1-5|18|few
CATSSRRSKPLQGQPQHF
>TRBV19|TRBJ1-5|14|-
CASSIRGQAAAQHF
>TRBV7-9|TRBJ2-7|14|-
CASSQDGASYEQYF
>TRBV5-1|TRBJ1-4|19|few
CASSFFSPGQGATNEKLFF
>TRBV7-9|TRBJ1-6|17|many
CASSPPRGGFHNSPLHF
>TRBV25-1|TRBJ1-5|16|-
CASSELGWGAGQPQHF
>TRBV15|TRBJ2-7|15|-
CATSTTGAGGEEQYF
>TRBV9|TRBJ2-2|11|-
CASAAGGELFF
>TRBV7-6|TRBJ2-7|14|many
CASSLAGGSNEQYF
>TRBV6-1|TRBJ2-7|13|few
CASSERDGYEQYF
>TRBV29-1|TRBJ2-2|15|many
CSGSETGGHTGELFF
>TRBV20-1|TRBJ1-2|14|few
CSARERHPTIGYTF
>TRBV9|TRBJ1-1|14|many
CASSVVGSGGEAFF
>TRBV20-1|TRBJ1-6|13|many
CSARDWTRAPLHF
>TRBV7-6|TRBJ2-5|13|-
CASRPTGPETQYF
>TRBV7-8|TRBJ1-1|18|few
CASSLDFLSLGRNTEAFF
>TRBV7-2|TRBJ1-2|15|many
CASSSSGQGARGYTF
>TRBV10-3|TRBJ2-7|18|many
CAISVSVGLGTGEYEQYF
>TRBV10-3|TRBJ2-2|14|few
CAHRRTTNTGELFF
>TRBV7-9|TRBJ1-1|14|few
CASSHTTGGTEAFF
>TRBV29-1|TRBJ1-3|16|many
CSVLGSPGTEGNTIYF
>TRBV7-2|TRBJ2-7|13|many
CASSFGPLYEQYF
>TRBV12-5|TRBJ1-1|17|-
CASGFFLLAAVNTEAFF
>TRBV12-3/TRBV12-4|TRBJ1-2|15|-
CASSSGTGPYYGYTF
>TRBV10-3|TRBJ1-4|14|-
CASSRRQSDEKLFF
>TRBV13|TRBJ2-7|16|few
CASSLLGTSALYEQYF
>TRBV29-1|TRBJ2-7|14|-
CSATLVGRAYEQYF
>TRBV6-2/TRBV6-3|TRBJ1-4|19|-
CASSYSAGTGTTQNEKLFF
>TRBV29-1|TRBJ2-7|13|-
CSVGDREPYEQYF
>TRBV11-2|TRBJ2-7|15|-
CASSNRGTLSYEQYF
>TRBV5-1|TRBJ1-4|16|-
CASSKEQGGTNEKLFF
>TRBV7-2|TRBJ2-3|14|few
CASSFVDRVDTQYF
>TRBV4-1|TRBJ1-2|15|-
CASSQEGVINYGYTF
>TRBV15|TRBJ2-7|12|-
CAPETAAWEQYF
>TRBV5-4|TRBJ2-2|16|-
CASSSGTSGRAGELFF
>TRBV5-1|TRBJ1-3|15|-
CASSLKYSSGNTIYF
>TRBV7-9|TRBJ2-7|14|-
CASSPGTGVGVQYF
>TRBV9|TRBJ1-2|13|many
CASSAVPGRANTF
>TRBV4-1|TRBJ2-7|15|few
CASSPLRTGSYEQYF
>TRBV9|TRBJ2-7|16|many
CASSPSGTSGKYEQYF
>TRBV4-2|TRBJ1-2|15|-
CASSQDFSTHYGYTF
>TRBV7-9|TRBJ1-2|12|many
CASSYPGHFLTF
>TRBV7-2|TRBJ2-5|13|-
CASSSGSGGTQYF
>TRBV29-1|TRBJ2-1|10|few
CSVEVDEQFF
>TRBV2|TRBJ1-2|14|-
CASSRNRINYGYTF
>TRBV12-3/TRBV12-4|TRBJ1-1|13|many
CASSLWGSTEAFF